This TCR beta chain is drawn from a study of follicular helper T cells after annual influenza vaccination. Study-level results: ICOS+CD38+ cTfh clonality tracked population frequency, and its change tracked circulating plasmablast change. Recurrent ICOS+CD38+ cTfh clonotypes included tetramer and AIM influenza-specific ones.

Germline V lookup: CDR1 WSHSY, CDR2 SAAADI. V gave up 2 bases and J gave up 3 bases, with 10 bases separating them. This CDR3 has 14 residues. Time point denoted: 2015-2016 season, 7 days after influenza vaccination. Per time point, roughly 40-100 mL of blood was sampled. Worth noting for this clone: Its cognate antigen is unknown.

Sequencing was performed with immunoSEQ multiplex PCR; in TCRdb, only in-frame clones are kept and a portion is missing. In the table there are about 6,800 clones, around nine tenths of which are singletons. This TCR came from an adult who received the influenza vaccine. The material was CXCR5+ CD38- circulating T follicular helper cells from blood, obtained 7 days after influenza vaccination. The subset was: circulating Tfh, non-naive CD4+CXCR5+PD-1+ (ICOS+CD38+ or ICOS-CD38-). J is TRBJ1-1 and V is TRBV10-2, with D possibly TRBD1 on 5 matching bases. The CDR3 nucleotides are TGCGCCAGCAGTGAGGGACACGGCTACACTGAAGCTTTCTTT. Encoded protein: CASSEGHGYTEAFF.